The clone carrying this T cell receptor beta chain turned up a few times. Its antigen is still unknown. The data originate from a study of human T cells and chemical hapten exposure. Background on the study: DPC at 2% was the sensitizing agent, placed on roughly 2 cm by roughly 2 cm of upper inner arm skin. Whole-study results and caveats: Expanded TCR counts at PT1 went up together with patch test score, a positive correlation. Large CDR3 similarity clusters arose significantly more often from expanded TCRs than from controls.

MiXCR, run by TCRdb on the RACE reads, gives a single entry per CDR3 protein. Of 350,000 to 400,000 distinct CDR3 sequences listed, about 6% are singletons. Time point meaning: patch test 2, 6 weeks after DPC sensitization. The treatment was: therapeutic diphenylcyclopropenone sensitization with weekly scalp DPC. Sequencing was performed on whole blood, taken in connection with sensitization to the hapten diphenylcyclopropenone (DPC). The source is a young woman with alopecia areata. Some clones in this sample may be carry-over from other donors' samples.

CDR3 bases: TGCGCCAGCAGCTTCTTATCCGGGACTACCGCAGATACGCAGTATTTT. This translates into CASSFLSGTTADTQYF. The chain combines TRBV5-1 with TRBJ2-3; 7 bases line up with TRBD2. This CDR3 contains 16 residues. Looked up from germline, CDR1 is SGHRS and CDR2 is YFSETQ. V lost 2 bases, J lost 4 bases, and 10 bases stayed unmatched.